This is a list of T cell receptor beta chains from one sample in a study of T cells after posttransplantation cyclophosphamide. Sequencing used immunoSEQ multiplex PCR; TCRdb keeps in-frame clones, though not all of them. The record shows 30,000 to 45,000 clones for this sample, with no singletons present. Input material: PBMCs. Source of these receptors: a girl between 5 and 17 years old in good health, CMV-negative, and a related stem cell transplant donor. The CDR3 runs from the conserved cysteine through the conserved F or W. Fields, in order: V gene, clone size, CDR3 length, D gene, J gene, CDR3 DNA, CDR3 protein. The D gene is left open where the match is weak. For some rows the clone size is stated as once, few or many, or as a class when expanded; others skip it.

v_call: TRBV19
clone_size: NA
cdr3_length: 15
d_call: TRBD1
j_call: TRBJ1-5
cdr3_nt: TGTGCCAGTAGTATAAATAACAGGGGGCCTCAGCCCCAGCATTTT
cdr3_aa: CASSINNRGPQPQHF

v_call: TRBV5-1
clone_size: NA
cdr3_length: 13
d_call: NA
j_call: TRBJ2-7
cdr3_nt: TGCGCCAGCAGCTCCTCAGGATTCTACGAGCAGTACTTC
cdr3_aa: CASSSSGFYEQYF

v_call: TRBV2
clone_size: many
cdr3_length: 16
d_call: NA
j_call: TRBJ1-5
cdr3_nt: TGTGCCAGCAGTGACAGAGGAGGGCAGAACAATCAGCCCCAGCATTTT
cdr3_aa: CASSDRGGQNNQPQHF

v_call: TRBV19
clone_size: few
cdr3_length: 15
d_call: NA
j_call: TRBJ2-7
cdr3_nt: TGTGCCAGTAGTTGGCGGAGCGACCAGGGTTACGAGCAGTACTTC
cdr3_aa: CASSWRSDQGYEQYF

v_call: TRBV11-3
clone_size: many
cdr3_length: 13
d_call: NA
j_call: TRBJ1-1
cdr3_nt: TGTGCCAGCTCCAGGACAAAGGACACTGAAGCTTTCTTT
cdr3_aa: CASSRTKDTEAFF

v_call: TRBV7-8
clone_size: many
cdr3_length: 11
d_call: NA
j_call: TRBJ2-7
cdr3_nt: TGTGCCAGCAGCTCGCAGTACGAGCAGTACTTC
cdr3_aa: CASSSQYEQYF

v_call: TRBV30
clone_size: NA
cdr3_length: 10
d_call: NA
j_call: TRBJ2-3
cdr3_nt: TGTGCCTGGACGGCAGATACGCAGTATTTT
cdr3_aa: CAWTADTQYF

v_call: TRBV7-9
clone_size: many
cdr3_length: 12
d_call: NA
j_call: TRBJ2-7
cdr3_nt: TGTGCCAGCAGTACAGGGTCGGGCGAGCAGTACTTC
cdr3_aa: CASSTGSGEQYF

v_call: TRBV4-2
clone_size: many
cdr3_length: 14
d_call: NA
j_call: TRBJ2-1
cdr3_nt: TGTGCCAGCAGCCAAGGGGGCTTGGTGAATGAGCAGTTCTTC
cdr3_aa: CASSQGGLVNEQFF

v_call: TRBV6-1
clone_size: many
cdr3_length: 11
d_call: NA
j_call: TRBJ1-5
cdr3_nt: TGTGCCAGCAGGGCAAATCAGCCCCAGCATTTT
cdr3_aa: CASRANQPQHF